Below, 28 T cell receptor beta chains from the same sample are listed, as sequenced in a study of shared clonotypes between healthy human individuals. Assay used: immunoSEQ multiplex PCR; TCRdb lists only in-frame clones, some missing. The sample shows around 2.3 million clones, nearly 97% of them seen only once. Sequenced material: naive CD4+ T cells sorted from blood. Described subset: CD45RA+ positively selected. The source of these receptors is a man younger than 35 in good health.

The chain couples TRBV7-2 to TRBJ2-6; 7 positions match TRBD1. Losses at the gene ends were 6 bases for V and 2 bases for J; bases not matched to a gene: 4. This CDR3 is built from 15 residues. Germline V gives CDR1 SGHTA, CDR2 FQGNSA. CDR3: CASRKDRAGANVLTF. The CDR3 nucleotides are TGTGCCAGCAGAAAAGACAGGGCTGGGGCCAACGTCCTGACTTTC.

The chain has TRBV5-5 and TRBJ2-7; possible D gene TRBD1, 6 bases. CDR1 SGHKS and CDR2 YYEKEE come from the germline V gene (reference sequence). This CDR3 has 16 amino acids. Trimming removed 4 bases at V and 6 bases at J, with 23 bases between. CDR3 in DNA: TGTGCCAGCAGCCCCCGGGCAGGGGCCCTTGGTGGCGAGCAGTACTTC. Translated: CASSPRAGALGGEQYF.

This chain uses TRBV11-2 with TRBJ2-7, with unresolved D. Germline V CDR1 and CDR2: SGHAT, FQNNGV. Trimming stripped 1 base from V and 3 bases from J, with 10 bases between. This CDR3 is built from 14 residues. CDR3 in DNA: TGTGCCAGCAGCTTAGGCGACAAGGGCTACGAGCAGTACTTC. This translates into CASSLGDKGYEQYF.

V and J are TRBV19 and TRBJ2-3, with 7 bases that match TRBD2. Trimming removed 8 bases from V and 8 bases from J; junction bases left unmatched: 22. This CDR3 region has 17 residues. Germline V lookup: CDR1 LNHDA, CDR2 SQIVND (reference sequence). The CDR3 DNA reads TGTGCCAGTTCTAGAGAGGGGCTAGCGGATCACAGAGGTACGCAGTATTTT. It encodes CASSREGLADHRGTQYF. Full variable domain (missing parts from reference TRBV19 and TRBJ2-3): DGGITQSPKYLFRKEGQNVTLSCEQNLNHDAMYWYRQDPGQGLRLIYYSQIVNDFQKGDIAEGYSVSREKKESFPLTVTSAQKNPTAFYLCASSREGLADHRGTQYFGPGTRLTVL.

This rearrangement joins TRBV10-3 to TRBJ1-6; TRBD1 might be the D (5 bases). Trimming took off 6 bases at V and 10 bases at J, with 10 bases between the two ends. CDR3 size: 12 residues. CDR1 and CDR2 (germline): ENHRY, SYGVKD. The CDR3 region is CAIRSGQSPLHF. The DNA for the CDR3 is TGTGCCATCAGATCAGGGCAATCACCCCTCCACTTT.

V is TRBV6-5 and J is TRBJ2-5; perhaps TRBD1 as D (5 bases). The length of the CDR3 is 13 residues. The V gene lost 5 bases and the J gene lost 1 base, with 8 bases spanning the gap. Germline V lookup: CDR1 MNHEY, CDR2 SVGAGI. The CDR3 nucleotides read TGTGCCAGCAGTCCGACAGTCCAAGAGACCCAGTACTTC. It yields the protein CASSPTVQETQYF.

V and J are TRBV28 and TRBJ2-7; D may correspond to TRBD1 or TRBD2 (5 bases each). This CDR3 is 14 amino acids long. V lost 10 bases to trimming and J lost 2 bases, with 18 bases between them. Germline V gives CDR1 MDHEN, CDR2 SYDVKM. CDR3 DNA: TGTGCCACCTCGCTAGCAGGGATAGCCTACGAGCAGTACTTC. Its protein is CATSLAGIAYEQYF.

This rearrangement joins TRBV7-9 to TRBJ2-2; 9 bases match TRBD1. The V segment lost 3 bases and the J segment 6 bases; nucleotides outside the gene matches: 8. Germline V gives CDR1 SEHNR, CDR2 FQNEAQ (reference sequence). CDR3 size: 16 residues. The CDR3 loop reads CASSLGTGSSSGELFF. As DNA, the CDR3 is TGTGCCAGCAGCTTGGGGACAGGGTCTAGTTCCGGGGAGCTGTTTTTT.

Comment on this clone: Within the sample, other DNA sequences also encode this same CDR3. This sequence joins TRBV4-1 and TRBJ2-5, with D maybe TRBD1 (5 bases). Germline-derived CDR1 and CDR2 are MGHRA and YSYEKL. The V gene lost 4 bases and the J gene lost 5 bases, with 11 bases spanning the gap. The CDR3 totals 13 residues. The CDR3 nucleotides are TGCGCCAGCAGCCTAGGGGTGGGGGAGACCCAGTACTTC. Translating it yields CASSLGVGETQYF.

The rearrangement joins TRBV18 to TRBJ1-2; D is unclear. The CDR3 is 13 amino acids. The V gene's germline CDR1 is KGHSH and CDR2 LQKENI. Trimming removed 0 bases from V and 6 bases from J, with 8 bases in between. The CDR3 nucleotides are TGTGCCAGCTCACCACCAGGAAGGAATGGCTACACCTTC. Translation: CASSPPGRNGYTF.

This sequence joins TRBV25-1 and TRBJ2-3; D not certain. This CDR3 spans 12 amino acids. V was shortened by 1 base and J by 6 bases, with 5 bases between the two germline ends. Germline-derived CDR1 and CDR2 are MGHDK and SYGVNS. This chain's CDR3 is CASSEFTDTQYF. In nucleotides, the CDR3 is TGTGCCAGCAGTGAATTCACCGATACGCAGTATTTT.

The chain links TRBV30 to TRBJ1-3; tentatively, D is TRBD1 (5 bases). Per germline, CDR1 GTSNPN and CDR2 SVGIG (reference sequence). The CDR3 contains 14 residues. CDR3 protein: CAWEFGGSGNTIYF. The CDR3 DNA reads TGTGCTTGGGAGTTTGGGGGCTCTGGAAACACCATATATTTT.

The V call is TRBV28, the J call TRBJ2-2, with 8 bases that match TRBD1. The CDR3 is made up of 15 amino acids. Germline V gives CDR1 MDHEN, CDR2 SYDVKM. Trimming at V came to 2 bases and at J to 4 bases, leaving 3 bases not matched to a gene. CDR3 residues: CASSLRQGATGELFF. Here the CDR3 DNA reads TGTGCCAGCAGTTTACGCCAGGGGGCCACCGGGGAGCTGTTTTTT.

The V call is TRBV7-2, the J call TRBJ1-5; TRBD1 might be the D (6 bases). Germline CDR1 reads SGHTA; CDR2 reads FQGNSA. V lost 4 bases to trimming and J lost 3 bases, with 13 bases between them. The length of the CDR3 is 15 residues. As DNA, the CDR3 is TGTGCCAGCAGCTCAGTCGGACAGATCAATCAGCCCCAGCATTTT. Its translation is CASSSVGQINQPQHF.

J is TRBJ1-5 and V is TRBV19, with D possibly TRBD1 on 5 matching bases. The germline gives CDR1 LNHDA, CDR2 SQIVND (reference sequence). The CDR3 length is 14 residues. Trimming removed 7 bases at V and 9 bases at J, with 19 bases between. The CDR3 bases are TGTGCCAGTAACCCCGGGGGACCAGCGGGGCCCCAGCATTTT. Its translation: CASNPGGPAGPQHF.

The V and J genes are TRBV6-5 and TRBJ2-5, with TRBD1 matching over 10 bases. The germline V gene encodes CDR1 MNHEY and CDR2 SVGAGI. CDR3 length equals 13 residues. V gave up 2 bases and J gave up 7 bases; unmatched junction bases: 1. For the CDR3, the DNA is TGTGCCAGCAGTTACGGGACAGGGGCGACCCAGTACTTC. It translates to CASSYGTGATQYF.

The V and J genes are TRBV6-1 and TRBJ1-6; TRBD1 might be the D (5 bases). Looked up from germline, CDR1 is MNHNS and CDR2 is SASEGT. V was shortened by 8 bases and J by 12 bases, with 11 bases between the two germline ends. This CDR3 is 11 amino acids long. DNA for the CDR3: TGTGCCAGCCGGGACGAACTACCCCTCCACTTT. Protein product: CASRDELPLHF.

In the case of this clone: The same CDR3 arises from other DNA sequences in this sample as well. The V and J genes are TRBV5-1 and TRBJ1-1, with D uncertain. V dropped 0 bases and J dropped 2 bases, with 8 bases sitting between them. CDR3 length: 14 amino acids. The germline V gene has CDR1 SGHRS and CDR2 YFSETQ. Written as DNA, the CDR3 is TGCGCCAGCAGCTTGGGTTCAGTCAACACTGAAGCTTTCTTT. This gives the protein CASSLGSVNTEAFF. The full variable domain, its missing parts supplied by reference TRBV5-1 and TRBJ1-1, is KAGVTQTPRYLIKTRGQQVTLSCSPISGHRSVSWYQQTPGQGLQFLFEYFSETQRNKGNFPGRFSGRQFSNSRSEMNVSTLELGDSALYLCASSLGSVNTEAFFGQGTRLTVV.

CDR3: CSVEGNRGGEQYF. DNA of the CDR3: TGCAGCGTTGAAGGCAACAGGGGGGGCGAGCAGTACTTC. The J gene is TRBJ2-7, the V gene TRBV29-1; maybe TRBD1 (8 bases). CDR3 length: 13 residues. CDR1 SQVTM and CDR2 ANQGSEA come from the germline V gene. With 1 base removed from V and 6 bases from J, the gap between germline ends came to 13 bases.

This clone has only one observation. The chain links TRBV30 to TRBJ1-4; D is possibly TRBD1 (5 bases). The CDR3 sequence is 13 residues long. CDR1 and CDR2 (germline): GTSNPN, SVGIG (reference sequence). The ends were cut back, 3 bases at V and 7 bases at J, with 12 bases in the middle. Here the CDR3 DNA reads TGTGCCTGGAGGTGGCAGGGCGGTGAAAAACTGTTTTTT. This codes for CAWRWQGGEKLFF.

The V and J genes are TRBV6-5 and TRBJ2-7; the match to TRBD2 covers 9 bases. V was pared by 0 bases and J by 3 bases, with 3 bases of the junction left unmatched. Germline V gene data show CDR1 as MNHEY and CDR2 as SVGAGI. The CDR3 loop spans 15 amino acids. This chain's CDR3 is CASSYSPAGGYEQYF. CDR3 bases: TGTGCCAGCAGTTACTCGCCAGCGGGGGGCTACGAGCAGTACTTC.

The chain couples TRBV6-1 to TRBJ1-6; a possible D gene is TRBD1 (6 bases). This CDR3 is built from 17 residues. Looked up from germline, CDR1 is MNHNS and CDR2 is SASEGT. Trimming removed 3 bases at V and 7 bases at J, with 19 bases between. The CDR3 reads CASSEKAEGGRNSPLHF. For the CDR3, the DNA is TGTGCCAGCAGTGAGAAGGCGGAGGGGGGGAGAAATTCACCCCTCCACTTT.

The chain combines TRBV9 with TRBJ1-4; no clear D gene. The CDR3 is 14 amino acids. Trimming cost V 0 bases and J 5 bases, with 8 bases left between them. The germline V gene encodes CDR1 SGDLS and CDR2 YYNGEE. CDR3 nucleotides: TGTGCCAGCAGCGTAGGAGCTATCAATGAAAAACTGTTTTTT. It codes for CASSVGAINEKLFF. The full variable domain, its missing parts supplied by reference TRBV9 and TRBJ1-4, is DSGVTQTPKHLITATGQRVTLRCSPRSGDLSVYWYQQSLDQGLQFLIQYYNGEERAKGNILERFSAQQFPDLHSELNLSSLELGDSALYFCASSVGAINEKLFFGSGTQLSVL.

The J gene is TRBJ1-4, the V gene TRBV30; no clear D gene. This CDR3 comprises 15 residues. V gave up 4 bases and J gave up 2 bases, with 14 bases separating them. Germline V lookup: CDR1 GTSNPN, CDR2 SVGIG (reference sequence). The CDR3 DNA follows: TGTGCCTGGACAGGCCCCTGGGTCACTAATGAAAAACTGTTTTTT. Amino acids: CAWTGPWVTNEKLFF.

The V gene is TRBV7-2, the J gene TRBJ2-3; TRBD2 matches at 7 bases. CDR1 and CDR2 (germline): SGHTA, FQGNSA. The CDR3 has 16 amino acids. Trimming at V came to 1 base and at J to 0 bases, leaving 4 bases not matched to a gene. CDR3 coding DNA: TGTGCCAGCAGCTTAGGTTCGGGAGGCAGCACAGATACGCAGTATTTT. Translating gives CASSLGSGGSTDTQYF.

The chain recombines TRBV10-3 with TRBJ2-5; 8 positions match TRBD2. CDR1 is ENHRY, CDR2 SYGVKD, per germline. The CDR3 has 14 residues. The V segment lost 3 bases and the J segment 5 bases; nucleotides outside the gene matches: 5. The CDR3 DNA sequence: TGTGCCATCAGTGAAGTGGGACTAGTGGAGACCCAGTACTTC. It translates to CAISEVGLVETQYF.

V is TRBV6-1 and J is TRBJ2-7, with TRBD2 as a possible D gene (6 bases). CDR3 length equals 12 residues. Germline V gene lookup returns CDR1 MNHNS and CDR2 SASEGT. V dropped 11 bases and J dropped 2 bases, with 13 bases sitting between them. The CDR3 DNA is TGTGCCTTCGGGGTAGCGGCCTACGAGCAGTACTTC. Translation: CAFGVAAYEQYF.

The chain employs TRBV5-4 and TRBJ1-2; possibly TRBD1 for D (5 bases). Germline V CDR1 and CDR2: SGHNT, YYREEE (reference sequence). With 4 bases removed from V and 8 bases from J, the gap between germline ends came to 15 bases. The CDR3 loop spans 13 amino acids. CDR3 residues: CASSARDEGGYTF. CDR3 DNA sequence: TGTGCCAGCAGCGCCCGGGACGAAGGGGGCTACACCTTC.